What follows are 20 T cell receptor beta chains derived from one specimen sequenced in a study of identifying expanded T cells in peripheral blood. Clones were sequenced by immunoSEQ multiplex PCR, and TCRdb holds only the in-frame ones, with some missing. The sample has some 130,000 clones; approximately 86% are singletons. Sequencing input: blood. The source is a person aged 18-69 years in good health.

V is TRBV6-4 and J is TRBJ2-6, with a possible D match to TRBD2 (5 bases). The V end was cut by 8 bases, the J end by 0 bases, with 14 bases between. The V gene's germline CDR1 is MRHNA and CDR2 SNTAGT. The CDR3 totals 16 residues. The CDR3 is CASAPGFSSGANVLTF. For the CDR3, the DNA is TGTGCCAGCGCCCCGGGGTTTAGCTCTGGGGCCAACGTCCTGACTTTC.

This chain connects TRBV7-9 to TRBJ1-2, with D perhaps matching TRBD1 (6 bases). The V end was cut by 4 bases, the J end by 7 bases, with 22 bases between. The V gene's germline CDR1 is SEHNR and CDR2 FQNEAQ (reference sequence). The CDR3 consists of 16 residues. Here the CDR3 DNA reads TGTGCCAGCAGCTCCCTACAGGGCCTAGCTTCTCGTGGCTACACCTTC. This encodes CASSSLQGLASRGYTF. Based on the CDR3 plus reference TRBV7-9 and TRBJ1-2, the full variable domain is DTGVSQNPRHKITKRGQNVTFRCDPISEHNRLYWYRQTLGQGPEFLTYFQNEAQLEKSRLLSDRFSAERPKGSFSTLEIQRTEQGDSAMYLCASSSLQGLASRGYTFGSGTRLTVV.

The rearrangement links TRBV4-2 to TRBJ2-2; D is perhaps TRBD1 (7 bases). With 4 bases removed from V and 8 bases from J, the gap between germline ends came to 17 bases. Germline CDR1 LGHNA, CDR2 YNFKEQ. The CDR3 is 15 amino acids. The CDR3 loop is CASSRQGLTSGELFF. The CDR3 DNA reads as TGTGCCAGCAGCCGACAGGGACTTACCTCGGGGGAGCTGTTTTTT.

This rearrangement joins TRBV5-6 to TRBJ1-5, with D tentatively TRBD1 (6 bases). With 0 bases removed from V and 5 bases from J, the gap between germline ends came to 12 bases. This CDR3 contains 15 residues. Germline V gene data show CDR1 as SGHDT and CDR2 as YYEEEE. The CDR3 sequence is CASSLVGAEYQPQHF. In DNA, the CDR3 is TGTGCCAGCAGCTTGGTGGGGGCGGAATATCAGCCCCAGCATTTT.

The V and J genes are TRBV5-1 and TRBJ2-3; a possible D gene is TRBD1 (6 bases). The CDR3 has 14 residues. The germline V and J ends were trimmed by 4 bases and 6 bases, with 15 bases remaining between them. Germline lookup yields CDR1 SGHRS and CDR2 YFSETQ. CDR3 sequence: CASSLMQGPDTQYF. In nucleotides, the CDR3 is TGCGCCAGCAGCCTCATGCAGGGGCCCGATACGCAGTATTTT.

This chain uses TRBV21-1 with TRBJ2-5; the table gives TRBD1 as D, unverified against the DNA. TRBV21-1 counts as a pseudogene. This CDR3 spans 16 amino acids. CDR3 loop: CASTHPGGQGQETQYF. DNA for the CDR3: TGTGCCAGCACCCACCCCGGTGGACAGGGCCAAGAGACCCAGTACTTC.

This rearrangement joins TRBV7-6 to TRBJ2-5; 10 bases map to TRBD2. This CDR3 region has 16 residues. With 0 bases clipped from V and 2 bases from J, the junction kept 3 bases outside the gene matches. Germline lookup yields CDR1 SGHVS and CDR2 FNYEAQ. CDR3 residues: CASSLAPLAGQETQYF. DNA of the CDR3: TGTGCCAGCAGCTTAGCCCCACTAGCGGGGCAAGAGACCCAGTACTTC.

V gene TRBV28 combines with J gene TRBJ1-4; TRBD1 matches at 8 bases. V was clipped by 5 bases and J by 5 bases; unmatched bases: 10. CDR1 is MDHEN and CDR2 is SYDVKM in the germline V gene. This CDR3 contains 16 residues. The DNA of the CDR3 is TGTGCCAGCAGTCGCCACCGGGACAGGTCAAATGAAAAACTGTTTTTT. Translated: CASSRHRDRSNEKLFF.

The chain is built from TRBV30 and TRBJ1-2; 8 positions match TRBD1. The CDR3 is made up of 14 amino acids. Germline CDR1 GTSNPN, CDR2 SVGIG (reference sequence). Trimming cost V 6 bases and J 8 bases; bases outside gene matches: 14. As DNA, the CDR3 is TGTGCCTGCAGGGGGCACGGACCGTGGGGGGGCTACACCTTC. Its translation: CACRGHGPWGGYTF.

V usage is TRBV6-5 and J usage is TRBJ1-5, with a weak D call TRBD1 (6 bases). CDR3 length: 15 amino acids. CDR1 MNHEY and CDR2 SVGAGI come from the germline V gene. V was shortened by 0 bases and J by 3 bases, with 9 bases between the two germline ends. The CDR3 DNA reads TGTGCCAGCAGTTACTCACAGGGAAACAATCAGCCCCAGCATTTT. It specifies CASSYSQGNNQPQHF.

J is TRBJ1-1 and V is TRBV28; D remains unclear. This CDR3 is built from 14 residues. The germline gives CDR1 MDHEN, CDR2 SYDVKM. With 8 bases removed from V and 8 bases from J, the gap between germline ends came to 21 bases. CDR3 amino acids: CASAFLLSKAEAFF. DNA for the CDR3: TGTGCCAGCGCATTTCTGTTATCTAAGGCGGAAGCTTTCTTT.

This clone has a handful of counts. J is TRBJ1-3 and V is TRBV6-1; 8 nucleotides agree with TRBD1. The trim removed 9 bases at V and 2 bases at J, leaving 6 bases unmatched. The CDR3 contains 14 residues. Germline V gene sequence: CDR1 MNHNS, CDR2 SASEGT. This chain's CDR3 is CASTGGQTGNTIYF. CDR3 in DNA: TGTGCCAGTACAGGGGGTCAAACTGGAAACACCATATATTTT.

The gene calls are TRBV7-9 and TRBJ1-1; D is possibly TRBD1 (6 bases). Trimming removed 3 bases from V and 4 bases from J, with 12 bases in between. The CDR3 spans 14 residues. Germline-derived CDR1 and CDR2 are SEHNR and FQNEAQ (reference sequence). The CDR3 loop is CASSFPGGGTEAFF. In DNA, the CDR3 is TGTGCCAGCAGCTTTCCCGGGGGCGGCACTGAAGCTTTCTTT.

This clone was seen a single time. The chain has TRBV11-2 and TRBJ2-5; 7 nucleotides align to TRBD1. The CDR3 extends over 14 amino acids. J gave up 5 bases and V 5 bases, and 8 bases lay outside the gene matches. The germline gives CDR1 SGHAT, CDR2 FQNNGV. This CDR3 reads CASSTVTGWETQYF. The CDR3 nucleotides read TGTGCCAGCAGCACAGTGACAGGGTGGGAGACCCAGTACTTC.

This clone has only one observation. The chain carries TRBV2 and TRBJ2-1; possibly TRBD2 for D (6 bases). The CDR3 covers 17 residues. The germline CDR1 and CDR2 sequences are SNHLY and FYNNEI. The V end lost 1 base, the J end lost 3 bases, and 16 bases lay between the germline ends. The CDR3 DNA sequence: TGTGCCAGCAGTGAAGGGACATTTAAGGACTACTACAATGAGCAGTTCTTC. This encodes CASSEGTFKDYYNEQFF. The full variable domain, rest sourced from reference TRBV2 and TRBJ2-1, is EPEVTQTPSHQVTQMGQEVILRCVPISNHLYFYWYRQILGQKVEFLVSFYNNEISEKSEIFDDQFSVERPDGSNFTLKIRSTKLEDSAMYFCASSEGTFKDYYNEQFFGPGTRLTVL.

This chain links TRBV2 with TRBJ1-1, with D uncertain. Trimming pared 6 bases from V and 0 bases from J, leaving 11 bases between. Germline loops: CDR1 SNHLY, CDR2 FYNNEI. This CDR3 spans 14 amino acids. Written as DNA, the CDR3 is TGTGCCAGCAGGAAGGAGGTCGTGAACACTGAAGCTTTCTTT. Protein: CASRKEVVNTEAFF.

The chain couples TRBV7-9 to TRBJ1-2; D gene uncertain. V lost 3 bases and J lost 8, with 13 bases in between. CDR1 and CDR2 from the germline V gene are SEHNR and FQNEAQ (reference sequence). This CDR3 is built from 13 residues. CDR3 bases: TGTGCCAGCAGCTTGTTTGATGTACTGGGCTACACCTTC. Translation gives CASSLFDVLGYTF.

The genes are TRBV5-1 and TRBJ2-7; maybe TRBD2 (5 bases). Germline values: CDR1 SGHRS, CDR2 YFSETQ. CDR3 length equals 12 residues. Between the trimmed V and J ends, which lost 3 bases and 5 bases, there was a span of 9 bases. The CDR3 nucleotides are TGCGCCAGCAGCTCGAGGGATCACGAGCAGTACTTC. This encodes CASSSRDHEQYF.

The CDR3 nucleotides are TGTGCCAGCAGCCCTACCCTTGGGGGGAGGGCCAACGTCCTGACTTTC. Translated, it gives CASSPTLGGRANVLTF. The chain combines TRBV7-9 with TRBJ2-6; possible D gene TRBD2, 6 bases. The CDR3 runs 16 residues. CDR1 and CDR2 (germline): SEHNR, FQNEAQ (reference sequence). With 5 bases removed from V and 5 bases from J, the gap between germline ends came to 16 bases.

This chain joins TRBV2 and TRBJ2-4; D might be TRBD2 (6 bases). Trimming pared 10 bases from V and 7 bases from J, leaving 20 bases between. Germline V gene lookup returns CDR1 SNHLY and CDR2 FYNNEI. This CDR3 has 14 residues. The CDR3 nucleotides read TGTGCCACCGAGGGGAGGTCGTCAAGGAACATTCAGTACTTC. It translates to CATEGRSSRNIQYF.